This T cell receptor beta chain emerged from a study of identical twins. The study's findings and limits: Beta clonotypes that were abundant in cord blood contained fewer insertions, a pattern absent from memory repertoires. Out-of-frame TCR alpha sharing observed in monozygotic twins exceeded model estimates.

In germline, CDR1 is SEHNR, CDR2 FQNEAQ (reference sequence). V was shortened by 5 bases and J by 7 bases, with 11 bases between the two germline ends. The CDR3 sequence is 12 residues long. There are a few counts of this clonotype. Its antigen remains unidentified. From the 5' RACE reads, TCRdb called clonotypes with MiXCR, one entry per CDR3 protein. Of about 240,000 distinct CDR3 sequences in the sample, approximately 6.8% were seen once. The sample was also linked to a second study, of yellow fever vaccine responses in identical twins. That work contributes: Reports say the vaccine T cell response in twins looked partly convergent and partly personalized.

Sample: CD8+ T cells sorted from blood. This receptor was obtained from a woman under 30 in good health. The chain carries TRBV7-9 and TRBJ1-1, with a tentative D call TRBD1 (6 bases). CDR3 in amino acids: CASSHKGDEAFF. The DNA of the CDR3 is TGTGCCAGCAGCCATAAGGGGGATGAAGCTTTCTTT. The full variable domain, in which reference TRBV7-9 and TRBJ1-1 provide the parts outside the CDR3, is DTGVSQNPRHKITKRGQNVTFRCDPISEHNRLYWYRQTLGQGPEFLTYFQNEAQLEKSRLLSDRFSAERPKGSFSTLEIQRTEQGDSAMYLCASSHKGDEAFFGQGTRLTVV.